Described below is a single T cell receptor beta chain sequence and its context. What this receptor recognizes is not known. Base qualities are not recorded, but no much larger clone differs from it by a single base. Sequenced on an Illumina HiSeq 1500. Starting from the raw public reads, TCRdb applied fastp trimming at Q25, assembled clones with MiXCR and retained in-frame beta chains. Records with the same CDR3 protein are collapsed into one entry carrying the most frequent genes and DNA. This sample comprises about 500,000 distinct CDR3 sequences, around 30% of them detected only once. Roughly 15% of the sample is taken by the ten largest. The germline V gene (reference sequence) gives CDR1 as DFQATT and CDR2 as SNEGSKA. The CDR3 runs 13 amino acids, cysteine and phenylalanine included. Just the 39-base CDR3 DNA is kept, in frame starting at base 1. The V and J ends are trimmed by 3 bases and 6 bases, leaving 13 bases between them.

The treatment or condition label, as the study defines it: in vitro stimulation with specific CMV peptide epitopes to enrich CMV-specific T cells. This specimen belongs to a study of T cell repertoires in cytomegalovirus infection (dated 2019 in TCRdb). At the level of the whole study: Peptide stimulations targeted recently identified HLA-C-restricted CMV epitopes, whose presentation resists viral immunomodulation, together with well-studied HLA-B-restricted epitopes. Donor HLA type was relevant to the analysis, as public TCR beta signatures indicated carriage of CMV infection together with the matching HLA type.

What the work shows at the level of the full study, not this receptor alone: In both this cohort and an independent cohort of 352 donors, the cumulative frequency of public TCR beta family members distinguished carriers of CMV infection plus the relevant HLA type. In the ex vivo response, HLA-C-restricted CMV-specific TCR beta clonotypes were dominant, and in two of eight donors the single most frequent clonotype came from this HLA-C-restricted group.

This sample comprised cultured PBMCs, obtained from culture after CMV antigen stimulation. The origin of this receptor is a human donor in good health (CMV status not recorded). Some clones in this sample may be carry-over from other donors' samples. The sequence joins TRBV20-1 to TRBJ2-3; the D gene assignment is perhaps TRBD1 or TRBD2, with each matching 5 bases. The DNA sequence follows: TGCAGTGCTAGTATGGCCGGGGACGATACGCAGTATTTT. It is translated as CSASMAGDDTQYF.